This T cell receptor (beta chain) emerged from a study of cytomegalovirus exposure and HLA in healthy donors. Whole-study findings and limits: The productive fraction for most TCR beta V segments was about 87% or about 30% in an earlier analysis.

Primers for the PCR totalled 60 Vbeta and 13 Jbeta. Data came from immunoSEQ multiplex PCR; TCRdb stores just in-frame clones and leaves some out. The sample records around 210,000 clones, roughly 73% being singletons. This clone has only a few counts. The antigen remains unidentified. Trimming took off 0 bases at V and 8 bases at J, with 10 bases between the two ends. The CDR3 contains 13 residues. The germline V gene encodes CDR1 MGHRA and CDR2 YSYEKL. The chain joins TRBV4-1 to TRBJ1-1, with unresolved D. The TCR originated in a boy aged 5-17 years in good health and CMV-seronegative. Sequences were obtained from PBMCs. CDR3 region: CASSQDRPREAFF. The CDR3 DNA is TGCGCCAGCAGCCAAGATCGTCCCAGGGAAGCTTTCTTT.